These 21 T cell receptor beta chains were all obtained from the same sample, sequenced in a study of healthy donors' naive CD4 and CD8 T cells. Each TCR library used approximately 500 ng of total RNA and a linear amplification protocol. TCRdb re-called the reads through MiXCR, storing one row per CDR3 protein. The profile shows roughly 200,000 distinct CDR3 sequences, 65% to 80% of them singletons. Sequenced material: naive CD4+ and CD8+ T cells sorted from blood, pooled from several donors. These TCRs come from a pool of human donors in good health; the sample pools cells from several healthy donors.

This chain links TRBV19 with TRBJ1-1; unclear D gene. The germline V gene has CDR1 LNHDA and CDR2 SQIVND (reference sequence). This CDR3 region has 12 residues. V lost 9 bases, J lost 1 base, and 9 bases lay in between. The DNA for the CDR3 is TGTGCCAGCCGTCCCGAGAACACTGAAGCTTTCTTT. Residues: CASRPENTEAFF.

This chain joins TRBV20-1 and TRBJ2-7, with TRBD1 identical over 8 bases. Germline assignment: CDR1 DFQATT and CDR2 SNEGSKA (reference sequence). This CDR3 spans 15 amino acids. J lost 5 bases, V lost 3 bases, and 12 bases had no gene match. The CDR3 here is CSASSPGTGHHEQYF. The CDR3 DNA reads as TGCAGTGCTAGCTCTCCCGGGACAGGCCACCACGAGCAGTACTTC.

This clonotype came up once. The chain has TRBV29-1 and TRBJ2-5; 7 bases match TRBD1. The junction had 5 bases not matched to a gene; V was cut back by 8 bases and J by 5 bases. Germline assignment: CDR1 SQVTM and CDR2 ANQGSEA. This CDR3 region has 11 residues. This chain's CDR3 is CSFDRAETQYF. The DNA for the CDR3 is TGCAGCTTCGACAGGGCTGAGACCCAGTACTTC.

The rearrangement joins TRBV29-1 to TRBJ1-2; 8 bases align to TRBD1. This CDR3 has 14 residues. Germline assignment: CDR1 SQVTM and CDR2 ANQGSEA. Unmatched junction bases numbered 5, after V lost 3 bases and J lost 2 bases. The chain's CDR3 is CSVDFGQGNYGYTF. CDR3 DNA sequence: TGCAGCGTTGACTTTGGACAGGGAAACTATGGCTACACCTTC.

This clonotype was observed once. The chain carries TRBV19 and TRBJ2-1, with D possibly being TRBD1 (6 bases). This CDR3 is built from 17 residues. V gave up 5 bases and J gave up 0 bases, with 17 bases separating them. Germline values: CDR1 LNHDA, CDR2 SQIVND (reference sequence). The CDR3: CASSPGGELSSYNEQFF. The DNA for the CDR3 is TGTGCCAGTAGTCCTGGGGGCGAGCTAAGCTCCTACAATGAGCAGTTCTTC.

This clonotype was observed a single time. The V call is TRBV19, the J call TRBJ2-2, with D possibly being TRBD2 (6 bases). V lost 3 bases to trimming and J lost 2 bases, with 16 bases between them. The CDR3 has 17 amino acids. Germline-derived CDR1 and CDR2 are LNHDA and SQIVND (reference sequence). CDR3 residues: CASSIPLAAGNTGELFF. The CDR3 region has the DNA TGTGCCAGTAGTATCCCACTCGCAGCGGGTAACACCGGGGAGCTGTTTTTT.

This rearrangement joins TRBV6-5 to TRBJ2-5, with 10 positions matching TRBD2. Germline V lookup: CDR1 MNHEY, CDR2 SVGAGI. J gave up 4 bases and V 8 bases, and 19 bases lay outside the gene matches. CDR3 size: 18 residues. CDR3 loop: CASRFSSSGRARRETQYF. The CDR3 bases are TGTGCCAGCCGGTTCTCTTCAAGCGGGAGGGCCCGGAGAGAGACCCAGTACTTC.

This chain connects TRBV6-5 to TRBJ1-1; TRBD1 aligns across 10 bases. Germline CDR1 is MNHEY and CDR2 is SVGAGI. J was trimmed by 1 base and V by 8 bases; bases with no gene match: 10. The length of the CDR3 is 16 residues. The CDR3: CASSPRQGARNTEAFF. The CDR3 DNA follows: TGTGCCAGCTCGCCGAGACAGGGGGCGAGGAACACTGAAGCTTTCTTT.

This clonotype was seen more than once but under ten times. This rearrangement joins TRBV5-1 to TRBJ1-5, with TRBD1 identical over 7 bases. CDR3 length: 15 residues. With V trimmed by 3 bases and J by 3 bases, 6 bases remained unmatched. Per the germline V gene, CDR1 is SGHRS and CDR2 is YFSETQ. CDR3 loop: CASSWTGDPNQPQHF. CDR3 coding DNA: TGCGCCAGCAGCTGGACAGGCGACCCCAATCAGCCCCAGCATTTT.

A note on this clonotype: One end of the junction fails to match germline, which may point to a read error. The chain uses TRBV6-5 and TRBJ2-7, with 7 bases lining up with TRBD1. The germline gives CDR1 MNHEY, CDR2 SVGAGI. The CDR3 spans 12 residues. The CDR3 reads CAGRGYLYEQYF. The CDR3 DNA reads as TGTGCCGGCAGGGGGTACCTCTACGAGCAATACTTC.

This rearrangement joins TRBV11-1 to TRBJ2-3; either TRBD1 or TRBD2 may supply D (5 bases each). The ends were cut back, 2 bases at V and 4 bases at J, with 7 bases in the middle. There are 13 residues in the CDR3. Germline V gene lookup returns CDR1 SGHAT and CDR2 FQDESV (reference sequence). The CDR3 DNA is TGTGCCAGCAGCTTACTGGGACCAGATACGCAGTATTTT. It is translated as CASSLLGPDTQYF. Together with reference TRBV11-1 and TRBJ2-3, the CDR3 gives the full variable domain: EAEVAQSPRYKITEKSQAVAFWCDPISGHATLYWYRQILGQGPELLVQFQDESVVDDSQLPKDRFSAERLKGVDSTLKIQPAELGDSAMYLCASSLLGPDTQYFGPGTRLTVL.

The chain joins TRBV28 to TRBJ2-2; D unresolved. Trimming took 3 bases from V and 3 from J, leaving 8 bases between them. The V gene's germline CDR1 is MDHEN and CDR2 SYDVKM. This CDR3 spans 14 amino acids. CDR3 DNA sequence: TGTGCCAGCAGTTTCAGTCCCCACACCGGGGAGCTGTTTTTT. Amino acids: CASSFSPHTGELFF.

This sequence joins TRBV11-2 and TRBJ2-1; possible D gene TRBD1, 5 bases. Germline-derived CDR1 and CDR2 are SGHAT and FQNNGV. The CDR3 runs to 14 residues. The V gene lost 5 bases and the J gene lost 1 base, with 9 bases spanning the gap. Here the CDR3 reads CASSIRVSYNEQFF. The CDR3 nucleotides are TGTGCCAGCAGCATCAGGGTTTCCTACAATGAGCAGTTCTTC.

The genes are TRBV6-5 and TRBJ1-5, with no clear D. CDR3 length equals 11 residues. Germline CDR1 and CDR2: MNHEY and SVGAGI. In nucleotides, the CDR3 is TGTGCAGTTCCCAGCAATCAGCCCCAGCATTTT. Translation: CAVPSNQPQHF.

In its sample, this clonotype was seen a few times. V usage is TRBV27 and J usage is TRBJ1-6, with a weak D call TRBD1 (5 bases). Germline V CDR1 and CDR2: MNHEY, SMNVEV (reference sequence). This CDR3 contains 16 residues. Trimming removed 5 bases at V and 2 bases at J, with 13 bases between. CDR3 sequence: CASSLRPGPYNSPLHF. Here the CDR3 DNA reads TGTGCCAGCAGTCTTAGGCCGGGGCCCTATAATTCACCCCTCCACTTT.

Here the CDR3 reads CASSLRGSGYNEQFF. DNA for the CDR3: TGTGCCAGCAGCTTACGGGGGAGTGGCTACAATGAGCAGTTCTTC. The chain carries TRBV11-1 and TRBJ2-1; D is perhaps TRBD2 (6 bases). Per germline, CDR1 SGHAT and CDR2 FQDESV (reference sequence). This CDR3 is 15 amino acids long. Trimming shortened V by 2 bases and J by 3 bases, and 11 bases separated the two germline ends.

CDR3 loop: CSVGGTVTDTQYF. Here the CDR3 DNA reads TGCAGCGTTGGGGGGACGGTCACAGATACGCAGTATTTT. The chain has TRBV29-1 and TRBJ2-3; D may correspond to TRBD1 or TRBD2 (5 bases each). V gave up 4 bases and J gave up 2 bases, with 10 bases separating them. This CDR3 contains 13 residues. Germline CDR1 reads SQVTM; CDR2 reads ANQGSEA.

J is TRBJ2-3 and V is TRBV29-1, with 7 positions matching TRBD1. V lost 7 bases to trimming and J lost 5 bases; unmatched junction nucleotides: 6. This CDR3 contains 12 residues. Germline V lookup: CDR1 SQVTM, CDR2 ANQGSEA. CDR3 sequence reads: CSAVQGEDTQYF. The CDR3 region has the DNA TGCAGCGCCGTCCAGGGGGAAGATACGCAGTATTTT.

This chain connects TRBV19 to TRBJ2-3, with 16 bases fitting TRBD2. The CDR3 contains 16 residues. Germline-derived CDR1 and CDR2 are LNHDA and SQIVND (reference sequence). CDR3 region: CPLLGTSGRAKDTQYF. Here the CDR3 DNA reads TGTCCCTTACTGGGGACTAGCGGGAGGGCCAAAGATACGCAGTATTTT.

The chain links TRBV29-1 to TRBJ2-1, with a tentative D call TRBD1 (6 bases). There are 11 residues in the CDR3. V dropped 4 bases and J dropped 10 bases, with 11 bases sitting between them. Germline CDR1 is SQVTM and CDR2 is ANQGSEA. This CDR3 is CSVGGGGEQFF. CDR3 DNA: TGCAGCGTTGGTGGGGGCGGGGAGCAGTTCTTC.

V usage is TRBV4-3 and J usage is TRBJ2-7; TRBD1 matches 7 bases. V dropped 4 bases and J dropped 0; count of bases not matched to a gene: 9. This CDR3 has 16 residues. The germline CDR1 and CDR2 sequences are LGHNA and YSLEER. For the CDR3, the DNA is TGCGCCAGCAGCCGTCAGATAGGGGGCATCTCCTACGAGCAGTACTTC. Residues: CASSRQIGGISYEQYF.